Below, 2 T cell receptor beta chains from the same sample are listed, as sequenced in a study of cytomegalovirus exposure and HLA in healthy donors. The PCR made use of 60 Vbeta and 13 Jbeta primers. The data were produced by immunoSEQ multiplex PCR, yet TCRdb's version contains in-frame clones alone and is incomplete. This table has 75,000 to 95,000 clones, about 87% appearing once. Sequencing input: PBMCs. The receptor set was obtained from a man aged 18-30 years in good health and CMV-seronegative.

This clone was seen a few times. V is TRBV9 and J is TRBJ1-2, with D tentatively TRBD1 (6 bases). V gave up 4 bases and J gave up 6 bases, with 16 bases separating them. CDR1 is SGDLS, CDR2 YYNGEE, per germline. This CDR3 comprises 14 residues. CDR3 bases: TGTGCCAGCAGCCCCGAGACAGGTTTTGATGGCTACACCTTC. This codes for CASSPETGFDGYTF. The full variable domain, rest sourced from reference TRBV9 and TRBJ1-2, is DSGVTQTPKHLITATGQRVTLRCSPRSGDLSVYWYQQSLDQGLQFLIQYYNGEERAKGNILERFSAQQFPDLHSELNLSSLELGDSALYFCASSPETGFDGYTFGSGTRLTVV.

In DNA, the CDR3 is TGCAGCGTAACCAACGACAGGGGGCACACTGAAGCTTTCTTT. Its translation is CSVTNDRGHTEAFF. The rearrangement joins TRBV29-1 to TRBJ1-1, with 10 bases that match TRBD1. Looked up from germline, CDR1 is SQVTM and CDR2 is ANQGSEA. Trimming at V came to 6 bases and at J to 3 bases, leaving 7 bases not matched to a gene. The CDR3 extends over 14 amino acids.